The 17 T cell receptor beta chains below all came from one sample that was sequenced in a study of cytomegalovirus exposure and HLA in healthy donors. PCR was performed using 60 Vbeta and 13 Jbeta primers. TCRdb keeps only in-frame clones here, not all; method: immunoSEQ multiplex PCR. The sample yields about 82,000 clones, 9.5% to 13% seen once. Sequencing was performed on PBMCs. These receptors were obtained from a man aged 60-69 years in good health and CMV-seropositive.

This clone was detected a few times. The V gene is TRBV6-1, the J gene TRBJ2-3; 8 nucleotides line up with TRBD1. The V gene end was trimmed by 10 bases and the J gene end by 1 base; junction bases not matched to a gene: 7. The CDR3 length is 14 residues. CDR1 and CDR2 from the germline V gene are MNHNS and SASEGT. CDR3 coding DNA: TGTGCCACCAGGGGGCAGGGTGGCACAGATACGCAGTATTTT. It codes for CATRGQGGTDTQYF.

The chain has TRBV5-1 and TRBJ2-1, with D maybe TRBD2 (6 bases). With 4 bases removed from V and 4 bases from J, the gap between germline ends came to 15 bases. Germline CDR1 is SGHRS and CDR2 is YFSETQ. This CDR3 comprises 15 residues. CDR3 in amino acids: CASSPLGGEYNEQFF. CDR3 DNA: TGCGCCAGCAGCCCCTTGGGGGGTGAATACAATGAGCAGTTCTTC. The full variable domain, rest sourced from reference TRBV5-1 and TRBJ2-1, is KAGVTQTPRYLIKTRGQQVTLSCSPISGHRSVSWYQQTPGQGLQFLFEYFSETQRNKGNFPGRFSGRQFSNSRSEMNVSTLELGDSALYLCASSPLGGEYNEQFFGPGTRLTVL.

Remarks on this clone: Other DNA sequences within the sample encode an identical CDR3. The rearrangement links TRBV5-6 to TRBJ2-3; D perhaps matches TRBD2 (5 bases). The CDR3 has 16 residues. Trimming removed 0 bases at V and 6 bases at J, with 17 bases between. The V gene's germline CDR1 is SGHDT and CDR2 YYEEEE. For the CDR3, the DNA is TGTGCCAGCAGCTTGGATTCGGGCCTCCGGGGTGATACGCAGTATTTT. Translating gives CASSLDSGLRGDTQYF.

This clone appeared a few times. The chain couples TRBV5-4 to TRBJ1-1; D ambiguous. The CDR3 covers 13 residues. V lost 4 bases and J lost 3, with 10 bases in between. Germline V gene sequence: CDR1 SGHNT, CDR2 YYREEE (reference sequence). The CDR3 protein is CASSITRDTEAFF. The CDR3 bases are TGTGCCAGCAGCATAACTAGGGACACTGAAGCTTTCTTT.

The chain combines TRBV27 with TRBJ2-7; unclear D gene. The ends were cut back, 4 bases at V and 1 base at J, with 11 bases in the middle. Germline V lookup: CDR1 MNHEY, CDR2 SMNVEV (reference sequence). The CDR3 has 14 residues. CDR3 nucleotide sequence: TGTGCCAGCAGTTCTAGAAGGCTATCCTACGAGCAGTACTTC. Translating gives CASSSRRLSYEQYF.

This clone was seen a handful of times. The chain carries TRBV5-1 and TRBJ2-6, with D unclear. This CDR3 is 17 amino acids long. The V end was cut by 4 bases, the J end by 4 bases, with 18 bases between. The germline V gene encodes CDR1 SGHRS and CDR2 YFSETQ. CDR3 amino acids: CASSLLTLGSGANVLTF. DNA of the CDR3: TGCGCCAGCAGCCTACTAACCCTTGGGTCCGGGGCCAACGTCCTGACTTTC.

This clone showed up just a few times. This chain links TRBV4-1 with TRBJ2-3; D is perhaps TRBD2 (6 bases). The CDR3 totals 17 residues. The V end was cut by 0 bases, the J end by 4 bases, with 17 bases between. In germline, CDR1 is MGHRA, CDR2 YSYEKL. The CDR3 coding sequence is TGCGCCAGCAGCCAAGATCGGTCTAGCGCGGGGTCAGATACGCAGTATTTT. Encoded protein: CASSQDRSSAGSDTQYF.

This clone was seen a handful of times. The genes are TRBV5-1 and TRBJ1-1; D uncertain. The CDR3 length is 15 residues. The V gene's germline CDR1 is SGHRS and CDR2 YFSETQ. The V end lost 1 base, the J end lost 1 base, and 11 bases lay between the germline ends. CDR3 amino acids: CASSLSEGRNTEAFF. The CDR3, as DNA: TGCGCCAGCAGCTTGAGTGAGGGAAGGAACACTGAAGCTTTCTTT.

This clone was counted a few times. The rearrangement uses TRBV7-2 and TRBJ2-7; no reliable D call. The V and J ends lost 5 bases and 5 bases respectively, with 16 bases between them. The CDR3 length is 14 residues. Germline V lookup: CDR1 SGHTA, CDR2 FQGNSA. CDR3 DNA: TGTGCCAGCAGCCCAAGTACCAACCGCGACGAGCAGTACTTC. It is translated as CASSPSTNRDEQYF.

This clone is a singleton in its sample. The CDR3 sequence is CASRGDREVSNQPQHF. The CDR3 region has the DNA TGTGCCAGCCGCGGGGACAGGGAGGTAAGCAATCAGCCCCAGCATTTT. The chain uses TRBV19 and TRBJ1-5; 9 bases are shared with TRBD1. The CDR3 has 16 residues. The trim removed 9 bases at V and 1 base at J, leaving 10 bases unmatched. Germline V gene sequence: CDR1 LNHDA, CDR2 SQIVND (reference sequence).

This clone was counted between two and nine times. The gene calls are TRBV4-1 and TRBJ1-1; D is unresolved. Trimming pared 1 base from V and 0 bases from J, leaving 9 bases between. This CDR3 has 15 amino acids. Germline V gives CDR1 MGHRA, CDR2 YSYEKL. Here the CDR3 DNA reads TGCGCCAGCAGCCAAGGGTCAGGCATGAACACTGAAGCTTTCTTT. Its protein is CASSQGSGMNTEAFF.

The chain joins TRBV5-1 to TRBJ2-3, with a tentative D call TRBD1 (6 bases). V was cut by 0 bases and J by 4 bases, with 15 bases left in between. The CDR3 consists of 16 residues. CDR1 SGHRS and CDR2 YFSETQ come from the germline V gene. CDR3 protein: CASSLGRSGESDTQYF. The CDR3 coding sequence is TGCGCCAGCAGCTTGGGGCGGTCAGGGGAATCAGATACGCAGTATTTT.

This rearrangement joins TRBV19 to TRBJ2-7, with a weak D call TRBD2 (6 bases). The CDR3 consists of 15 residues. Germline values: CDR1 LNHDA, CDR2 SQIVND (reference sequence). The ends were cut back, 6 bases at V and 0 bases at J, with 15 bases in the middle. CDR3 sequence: CASSFGLTDSYEQYF. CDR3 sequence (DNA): TGTGCCAGTAGCTTCGGACTAACCGACTCCTACGAGCAGTACTTC.

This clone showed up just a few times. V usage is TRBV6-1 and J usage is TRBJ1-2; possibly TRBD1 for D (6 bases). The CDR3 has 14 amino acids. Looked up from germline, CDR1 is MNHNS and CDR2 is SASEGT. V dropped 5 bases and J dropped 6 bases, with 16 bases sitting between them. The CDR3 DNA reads TGTGCCAGCAGTCCCGGGACACTCAACCATGGCTACACCTTC. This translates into CASSPGTLNHGYTF.

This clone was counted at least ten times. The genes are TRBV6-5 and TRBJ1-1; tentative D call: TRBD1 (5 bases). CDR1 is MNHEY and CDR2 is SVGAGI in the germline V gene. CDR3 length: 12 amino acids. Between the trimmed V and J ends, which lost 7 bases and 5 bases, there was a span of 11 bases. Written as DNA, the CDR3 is TGTGCCAGCAACGCAGGGTATACTGAAGCTTTCTTT. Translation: CASNAGYTEAFF.

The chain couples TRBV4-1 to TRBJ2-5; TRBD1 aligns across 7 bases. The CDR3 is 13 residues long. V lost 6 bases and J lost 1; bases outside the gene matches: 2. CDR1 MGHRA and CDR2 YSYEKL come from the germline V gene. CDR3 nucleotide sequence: TGCGCCAGCAGGCGACAGGGCCAAGAGACCCAGTACTTC. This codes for CASRRQGQETQYF.

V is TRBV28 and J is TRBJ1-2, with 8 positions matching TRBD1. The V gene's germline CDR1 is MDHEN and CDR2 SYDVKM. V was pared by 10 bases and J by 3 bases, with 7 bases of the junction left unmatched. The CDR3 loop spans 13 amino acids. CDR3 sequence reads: CAILDRADYGYTF. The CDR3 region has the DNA TGTGCCATATTGGACAGGGCAGACTATGGCTACACCTTC.